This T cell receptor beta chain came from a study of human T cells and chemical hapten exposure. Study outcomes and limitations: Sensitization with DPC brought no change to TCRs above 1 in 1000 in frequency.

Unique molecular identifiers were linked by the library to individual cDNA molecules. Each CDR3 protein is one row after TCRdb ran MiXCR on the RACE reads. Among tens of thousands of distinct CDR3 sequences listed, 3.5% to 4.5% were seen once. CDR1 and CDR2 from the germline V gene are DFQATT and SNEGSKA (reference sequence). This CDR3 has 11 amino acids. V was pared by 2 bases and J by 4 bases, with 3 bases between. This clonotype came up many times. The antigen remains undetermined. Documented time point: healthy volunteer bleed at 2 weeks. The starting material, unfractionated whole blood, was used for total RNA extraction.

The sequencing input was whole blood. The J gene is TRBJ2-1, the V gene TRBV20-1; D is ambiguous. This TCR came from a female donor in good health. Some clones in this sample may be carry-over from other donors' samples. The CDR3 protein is CSARNYNEQFF. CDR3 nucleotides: TGCAGTGCTAGAAATTACAATGAGCAGTTCTTC.